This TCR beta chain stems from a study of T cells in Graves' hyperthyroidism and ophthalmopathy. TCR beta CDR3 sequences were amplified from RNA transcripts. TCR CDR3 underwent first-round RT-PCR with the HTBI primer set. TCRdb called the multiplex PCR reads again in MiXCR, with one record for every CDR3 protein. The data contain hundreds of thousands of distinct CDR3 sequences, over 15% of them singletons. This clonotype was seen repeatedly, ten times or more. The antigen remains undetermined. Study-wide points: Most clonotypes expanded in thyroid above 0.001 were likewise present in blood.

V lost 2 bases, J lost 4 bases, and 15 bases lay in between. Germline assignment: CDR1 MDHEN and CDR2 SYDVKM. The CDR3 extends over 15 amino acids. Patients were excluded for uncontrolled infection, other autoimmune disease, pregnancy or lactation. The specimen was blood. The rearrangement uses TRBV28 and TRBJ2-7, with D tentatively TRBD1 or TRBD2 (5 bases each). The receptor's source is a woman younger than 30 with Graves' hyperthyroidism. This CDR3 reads CASSLMSGTDYEQYF. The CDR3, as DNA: TGTGCCAGCAGTTTAATGTCAGGGACGGATTACGAGCAGTACTTC.